What follows describes a single T cell receptor (beta chain). The antigen remains undetermined. Next came a second PCR, run for about 6 to 11 cycles, which used a sample-barcoded 5' primer along with a J-beta primer mix. TCRdb processed the 5' RACE reads anew with MiXCR; each CDR3 protein has one entry. Of fewer than 950,000 distinct CDR3 sequences in the sample, around half were seen once. This record comes from a study of blood T cells in healthy people across ages. Overall study: Capture via template switching afforded approximately one barcoded beta molecule per two T cells.

Trimming pared 2 bases from V and 1 base from J, leaving 6 bases between. The germline gives CDR1 SGDLS, CDR2 YYNGEE. The CDR3 covers 13 residues. General study findings and limits: Naive and antigen-experienced cells could not be conclusively compared, given unsorted PBMCs.

Each sample gave at least 6.5 million isolated PBMCs. Extraction of total RNA produced a minimum of 5.5 micrograms from each sample. Sequencing was performed on blood. This clonotype was obtained from an older man in good health. The V and J genes are TRBV9 and TRBJ2-5, with D tentatively TRBD1 (5 bases). The CDR3 region is CASSVQGQETQYF. CDR3 DNA sequence: TGTGCCAGCAGCGTGCAGGGCCAAGAGACCCAGTACTTC.